Below are 24 T cell receptor beta chains sequenced from a single sample in a study of molecular identifiers for immune sequencing clone quantification. Each CDR3 protein gets one entry after TCRdb re-called the PCR reads with MiXCR. This table has around 480,000 distinct CDR3 sequences, about a fifth appearing once. Sequenced input: naive CD8+ T cells from blood, with Jurkat cell RNA spiked in. Subset of the sample: FACS-sorted CD8+CD4-CCR7+CD45RA+ naive T cells. The receptors here all came from a human donor in good health. Some libraries in this study had Jurkat cell RNA spiked in.

The gene calls are TRBV12-5 and TRBJ2-2, with D tentatively TRBD1 (6 bases). Trimming pared 3 bases from V and 7 bases from J, leaving 15 bases between. Germline loops: CDR1 LGHNT, CDR2 FRNRAP. The CDR3 contains 15 residues. The CDR3 sequence: CASGFPPGDGGELFF. The CDR3 coding sequence is TGTGCTAGTGGTTTCCCGCCAGGGGACGGCGGGGAGCTGTTTTTT.

This clonotype was seen a handful of times. The chain uses TRBV6-5 and TRBJ2-1; 7 nucleotides line up with TRBD2. CDR1 and CDR2 (germline): MNHEY, SVGAGI. Trimming removed 2 bases from V and 9 bases from J; junction bases left unmatched: 4. The CDR3 sequence is 13 residues long. DNA of the CDR3: TGTGCCAGCAGTTACCAGGGCGGGGGTGAGCAGTTCTTC. Protein sequence: CASSYQGGGEQFF.

Remarks on this clonotype: The junction and the germline gene differ at one end; a read error may be behind it. V and J are TRBV6-5 and TRBJ1-1, with unresolved D. CDR3 length: 15 amino acids. Per the germline V gene, CDR1 is MNHEY and CDR2 is SVGAGI. This chain's CDR3 is CVSSYSAAGYTEAFF. The CDR3 region has the DNA TGTGTCAGCAGTTACTCCGCCGCGGGGTACACTGAAGCTTTCTTT.

This clonotype showed up many times. The CDR3 reads CASNNGQFAGEQYF. CDR3 bases: TGTGCCAGCAATAATGGACAGTTCGCTGGGGAGCAGTACTTC. The chain recombines TRBV6-2 or TRBV6-3 with TRBJ2-7, with D possibly TRBD1 on 6 matching bases. V lost 7 bases and J 7 bases, leaving 20 bases between the germline ends. CDR3 length equals 14 residues. Germline CDR1 reads MNHEY; CDR2 reads SVGEGT.

In the case of this clonotype: Being one base from a much bigger clone, this may be a read error. The CDR3 ends on some other residue instead of the conserved phenylalanine or tryptophan, so this is likely a read error. It is unclear where the CDR3 begins or ends on the DNA, so no DNA is shown, and the CDR3 is as TCRdb lists it. The CDR3 reads CASSRNWN. The J gene is TRBJ1-1, the V gene TRBV25-1. Germline V gene lookup returns CDR1 MGHDK and CDR2 SYGVNS. The CDR3 is 8 residues long, counting both termini.

This clonotype was seen repeatedly, ten times or more. The V gene is TRBV28, the J gene TRBJ2-6; D not certain. This CDR3 is 16 amino acids long. From germline, CDR1 is MDHEN and CDR2 SYDVKM. The V end was cut by 4 bases, the J end by 4 bases, with 14 bases between. The CDR3 bases are TGTGCCAGCAGTTCTAGACTGGGTCCCGGGGCCAACGTCCTGACTTTC. Translation gives CASSSRLGPGANVLTF. Together with reference TRBV28 and TRBJ2-6, the CDR3 gives the full variable domain: DVKVTQSSRYLVKRTGEKVFLECVQDMDHENMFWYRQDPGLGLRLIYFSYDVKMKEKGDIPEGYSVSREKKERFSLILESASTNQTSMYLCASSSRLGPGANVLTFGAGSRLTVL.

This clonotype has at least ten counts. J is TRBJ1-1 and V is TRBV4-2; unclear D gene. Looked up from germline, CDR1 is LGHNA and CDR2 is YNFKEQ. The germline V and J ends were trimmed by 5 bases and 2 bases, with 12 bases remaining between them. The CDR3 has 14 residues. The CDR3 nucleotides read TGTGCCAGCAGCTCCTGGACGGGAAACACTGAAGCTTTCTTT. Residues: CASSSWTGNTEAFF.

This clonotype was seen a handful of times. This rearrangement joins TRBV5-6 to TRBJ2-2; maybe TRBD1 (6 bases). The V gene lost 5 bases and the J gene lost 3 bases, with 8 bases spanning the gap. CDR3 size: 13 residues. CDR1 is SGHDT, CDR2 YYEEEE, per germline. CDR3 sequence reads: CASRQGYTGELFF. DNA of the CDR3: TGTGCCAGCAGACAGGGTTACACCGGGGAGCTGTTTTTT.

The rearrangement links TRBV7-9 to TRBJ2-3; D not certain. Trimming cost V 5 bases and J 3 bases, with 12 bases left between them. There are 14 residues in the CDR3. The V gene's germline CDR1 is SEHNR and CDR2 FQNEAQ (reference sequence). The CDR3 protein is CASSPPWETDTQYF. DNA of the CDR3: TGTGCCAGCAGCCCACCCTGGGAAACAGATACGCAGTATTTT.

Comment on this clonotype: This may arise from a read error, as a much more abundant clone is one base away. The genes are TRBV3-1 and TRBJ2-2; 7 bases line up with TRBD2. In germline, CDR1 is LGHDT, CDR2 YNNKEL (reference sequence). The CDR3 sequence is 16 residues long. The CDR3 nucleotides are TGTGCCAGCAGCCTAAGCGGGACTTCCTACACCGGGGAGCTGGTTTTT. Amino acids: CASSLSGTSYTGELVF. The whole variable domain, filled in from reference TRBV3-1 and TRBJ2-2, reads DTAVSQTPKYLVTQMGNDKSIKCEQNLGHDTMYWYKQDSKKFLKIMFSYNNKELIINETVPNRFSPKSPDKAHLNLHINSLELGDSAVYFCASSLSGTSYTGELVFGEGSRLTVL.

As concerns this clonotype: Being one base from a much bigger clone, this may be a read error. V and J are TRBV19 and TRBJ1-1, with D possibly TRBD1 on 5 matching bases. Trimming pared 10 bases from V and 3 bases from J, leaving 15 bases between. The CDR3 is 13 amino acids. Germline V gene sequence: CDR1 LNHDA, CDR2 SQIVND (reference sequence). Written as DNA, the CDR3 is TGTGCCACGGACTGGGGGTCCCACACTGAAGCTTTCTTT. It encodes CATDWGSHTEAFF.

This chain links TRBV20-1 with TRBJ2-7; D is possibly TRBD1 (5 bases). This CDR3 spans 13 amino acids. The V and J ends lost 4 bases and 3 bases respectively, with 13 bases between them. The V gene's germline CDR1 is DFQATT and CDR2 SNEGSKA (reference sequence). This CDR3 is CSANGWGGYEQYF. The CDR3 nucleotides read TGCAGTGCTAACGGGTGGGGCGGCTACGAGCAGTACTTC.

In its sample, this clonotype was seen once. V is TRBV19 and J is TRBJ2-1, with TRBD2 matching over 10 bases. Germline-derived CDR1 and CDR2 are LNHDA and SQIVND (reference sequence). The CDR3 runs to 15 residues. Trimming took 4 bases from V and 3 from J; bases not matched to a gene: 3. The CDR3 region has the DNA TGTGCCAGTAGTACACTAGCGGGAATCTACAATGAGCAGTTCTTC. Amino acid sequence: CASSTLAGIYNEQFF.

The genes are TRBV5-1 and TRBJ2-7, with D perhaps given as TRBD1 or TRBD2 (5 bases each). Germline V gives CDR1 SGHRS, CDR2 YFSETQ. Trimming removed 4 bases at V and 2 bases at J, with 16 bases between. This CDR3 comprises 15 residues. CDR3 sequence reads: CASSDVGDGTYEQYF. DNA for the CDR3: TGCGCCAGCAGCGACGTCGGGGACGGAACCTACGAGCAGTACTTC.

Remarks on this clonotype: This sequence may be a read error, since a much larger clone differs from it by one base. The rearrangement joins TRBV20-1 to TRBJ2-7; D perhaps matches TRBD1 (6 bases). The germline V gene has CDR1 DFQATT and CDR2 SNEGSKA (reference sequence). The V and J ends lost 6 bases and 3 bases respectively, with 15 bases between them. The CDR3 is 13 residues long. CDR3 coding DNA: TGCAGTGCCACCGGGGACACCAACTACGAGCAGTACTTC. This translates into CSATGDTNYEQYF.

Here the CDR3 reads CAISDAEWGEKLFF. CDR3 nucleotides: TGTGCCATCAGTGACGCAGAGTGGGGTGAAAAACTGTTTTTT. V is TRBV10-3 and J is TRBJ1-4, with D hard to call. CDR1 and CDR2 (germline): ENHRY, SYGVKD. The CDR3 loop spans 14 amino acids. Trimming removed 3 bases from V and 7 bases from J, with 12 bases in between.

This clonotype was observed at least ten times. One end of the junction fails to match germline, which may point to a read error. The chain links TRBV19 to TRBJ2-7; 7 nucleotides line up with TRBD1. Per germline, CDR1 LNHDA and CDR2 SQIVND (reference sequence). The CDR3 has 13 amino acids. CDR3 nucleotide sequence: TGTGCCAGCAGTATCGGGACAGCCTACGAGCAGTACTTC. Translation gives CASSIGTAYEQYF.

Of note for this clonotype: With a much larger clone just one base away, this may be a read error. This chain joins TRBV5-6 and TRBJ1-1; no clear D. Trimming stripped 2 bases from V and 7 bases from J, with 12 bases between. Germline V gene lookup returns CDR1 SGHDT and CDR2 YYEEEE. The CDR3 runs 13 residues. CDR3 sequence reads: CASSFRPVNEAFF. As DNA, the CDR3 is TGTGCCAGCAGCTTCCGTCCGGTGAATGAAGCTTTCTTT.

This clonotype was counted a few times. The chain uses TRBV4-3 and TRBJ2-1, with D maybe TRBD1 (6 bases). Germline lookup yields CDR1 LGHNA and CDR2 YSLEER. The CDR3 has 12 residues. V lost 1 base, J lost 10 bases, and 8 bases lay in between. The CDR3 DNA reads as TGCGCCAGCAGCCAAGTTGGGACAGAGCAGTTCTTC. It encodes CASSQVGTEQFF.

V is TRBV5-1 and J is TRBJ1-2; 8 positions agree with TRBD1. V lost 4 bases to trimming and J lost 2 bases; unmatched junction nucleotides: 4. The CDR3 is 14 residues long. Germline CDR1 is SGHRS and CDR2 is YFSETQ. The CDR3 DNA is TGCGCCAGCAGCCCCAGGGGGCCCAACTATGGCTACACCTTC. It is translated as CASSPRGPNYGYTF. The variable domain in full, with the rest retrieved from reference TRBV5-1 and TRBJ1-2, is KAGVTQTPRYLIKTRGQQVTLSCSPISGHRSVSWYQQTPGQGLQFLFEYFSETQRNKGNFPGRFSGRQFSNSRSEMNVSTLELGDSALYLCASSPRGPNYGYTFGSGTRLTVV.

There are a few counts of this clonotype. The V gene is TRBV6-2 or TRBV6-3, the J gene TRBJ1-1, with D possibly TRBD1 on 6 matching bases. The CDR3 sequence is 13 residues long. Germline V gene lookup returns CDR1 MNHEY and CDR2 SVGEGT. The V end was cut by 2 bases, the J end by 5 bases, with 9 bases between. The CDR3, as DNA: TGTGCCAGCAGTTACCTGGGGGCGACTGAAGCTTTCTTT. Translating it yields CASSYLGATEAFF.

V and J are TRBV20-1 and TRBJ2-7, with D possibly TRBD2 on 5 matching bases. Looked up from germline, CDR1 is DFQATT and CDR2 is SNEGSKA (reference sequence). V lost 0 bases to trimming and J lost 1 base, with 10 bases between them. This CDR3 region has 14 residues. DNA for the CDR3: TGCAGTGCTAGAGACCCAGGAGGTTCCTACGAGCAGTACTTC. Translated, it gives CSARDPGGSYEQYF.

The sample holds many counts of this clonotype. V gene TRBV6-1 combines with J gene TRBJ1-5; D is unclear. Germline values: CDR1 MNHNS, CDR2 SASEGT. This CDR3 has 15 amino acids. Deletions cut 6 bases from V and 1 base from J, with 13 bases between. The CDR3 sequence: CASSPLTGSNQPQHF. The CDR3 DNA is TGTGCCAGCAGCCCCTTGACGGGGAGCAATCAGCCCCAGCATTTT.

The sample holds a few counts of this clonotype. V gene TRBV3-1 combines with J gene TRBJ2-3; 14 bases match TRBD2. With V trimmed by 4 bases and J by 5 bases, 8 bases remained unmatched. This CDR3 is built from 17 residues. Germline CDR1 LGHDT, CDR2 YNNKEL (reference sequence). CDR3: CASSPLTSGGAVDTQYF. DNA of the CDR3: TGTGCCAGCAGCCCCTTGACTAGCGGGGGGGCCGTAGATACGCAGTATTTT.